A selection of T cell receptor beta chains follows, all from one sample in a study of OX40 agonist ivuxolimab in advanced cancers. Clones were sequenced by immunoSEQ multiplex PCR, and TCRdb holds only the in-frame ones, with some missing. In the table there are roughly 20,000 clones, over 80% of which are singletons. The sample here was CD4+ or CD8+ T cells sorted from blood, taken in a trial of the OX40 agonist ivuxolimab. The receptors here all came from an adult with an advanced solid tumor such as melanoma, head and neck, liver or kidney cancer. CDR3s include the opening cysteine and the closing phenylalanine or tryptophan. A D gene is named only where the DNA matches it firmly. A row's size may be missing; if present it is once, few, many or a size class.

size	V	length	D	J	DNA	CDR3
.	TRBV6-5	12	.	TRBJ1-4	TGTGCCAGCAGTTTTCGAAATGAAAAACTGTTTTTT	CASSFRNEKLFF
.	TRBV5-4	12	.	TRBJ1-1	TGTGCCAGCAGCTGGGGGGGAAGCGAAGCTTTCTTT	CASSWGGSEAFF
.	TRBV19	12	.	TRBJ2-7	TGTGCCAGTAGTATTGCAGGGCTCGAGCAGTACTTC	CASSIAGLEQYF
.	TRBV7-2	15	.	TRBJ2-1	TGTGCCAGCAGCTTATATGGTGGGGCCTACAATGAGCAGTTCTTC	CASSLYGGAYNEQFF
.	TRBV10-1	15	.	TRBJ1-3	TGCGCCAGCAGTTTGGACGGAGAGACTGGAAACACCATATATTTT	CASSLDGETGNTIYF
.	TRBV6-5	13	.	TRBJ1-4	TGTGCCAGCAGCCAAGACGATAATGAAAAACTGTTTTTT	CASSQDDNEKLFF
.	TRBV6-5	15	.	TRBJ1-5	TGTGCCAGCAGTTACTCTAGGGAGTTCAATCAGCCCCAGCATTTT	CASSYSREFNQPQHF
few	TRBV2	16	.	TRBJ2-3	TGTGCCAGCAGTGAAGCGCTGGGAGTAGGCACAGATACGCAGTATTTT	CASSEALGVGTDTQYF
.	TRBV29-1	13	TRBD1	TRBJ1-4	TGCAGCGTTCAGGGGGCGTGGGATGAAAAACTGTTTTTT	CSVQGAWDEKLFF
.	TRBV4-1	18	.	TRBJ1-4	TGCGCCAGCAGCCAAGCGGGTCTCTCCTTTGCAACTAATGAAAAACTGTTTTTT	CASSQAGLSFATNEKLFF
.	TRBV27	12	TRBD1	TRBJ2-7	TGTGCCAGCGGACAGGGCTCTAACGAGCAGTACTTC	CASGQGSNEQYF
.	TRBV7-9	12	.	TRBJ1-3	TGTGCCAGCAGCTTAGACCGGCACACCATATATTTT	CASSLDRHTIYF
.	TRBV7-9	15	.	TRBJ2-5	TGTGCCAGCAGCCTCGAACAGGGTGGACAAGAGACCCAGTACTTC	CASSLEQGGQETQYF
.	TRBV27	15	.	TRBJ1-5	TGTGCCAGCAGAGAGTGGGGATATAGCAATCAGCCCCAGCATTTT	CASREWGYSNQPQHF
.	TRBV5-8	16	.	TRBJ2-2	TGTGCCAGCAGCCAAGGCATGACAGTGAACACCGGGGAGCTGTTTTTT	CASSQGMTVNTGELFF
.	TRBV6-1	14	.	TRBJ2-7	TGTGCCAGCAGTGAATCGGGCATCTCCTACGAGCAGTACTTC	CASSESGISYEQYF